The present TCR beta chain was sequenced within a study of T cell changes during pregnancy in multiple sclerosis. The CDR3 consists of 15 residues. Trimming stripped 3 bases from V and 6 bases from J, with 18 bases between. Germline V gene sequence: CDR1 MNHEY, CDR2 SMNVEV (reference sequence). The repertoire was sequenced with immunoSEQ multiplex PCR; TCRdb's copy has only in-frame clones and lacks some. The sample yields about 40,000 clones, 92% seen once. Sequenced material: CD8+ T cells from peripheral blood mononuclear cells, taken in the third trimester of pregnancy. J is TRBJ2-7 and V is TRBV27; D call uncertain. The receptor was isolated from a female donor with multiple sclerosis, enrolled in a pregnancy study. In DNA form, the CDR3 reads TGTGCCAGCAGTTTTACTTCGGCGCAGGTAGGCGAGCAGTACTTC. It translates to CASSFTSAQVGEQYF.